This T cell receptor beta chain derives from a study of blood T cell repertoires in COVID-19. Study-level background: Researchers got acute and convalescent COVID-19 samples from the United States, Italy and Spain. T cells, B-cell-depleted T cells, or PBMCs supplied cDNA or gDNA.

CDR1 is SGHNT and CDR2 is YYREEE in the germline V gene (reference sequence). Losses at the gene ends were 4 bases for V and 4 bases for J; bases not matched to a gene: 10. The CDR3 is 15 amino acids. Per the study methods: Amplification with reference gene primers provided the estimates of nucleated cell counts. Sequenced by immunoSEQ multiplex PCR; TCRdb stores in-frame clones only, minus some. V and J calls and clone size are those listed in that table; D and trimming were worked out from the DNA. Here the sample spans about 70,000 clones, approximately 78% being singletons. This sequence joins TRBV5-4 and TRBJ1-2; TRBD1 matches 7 bases. The source is a woman older than 75 with active or convalescent COVID-19. Sequencing used peripheral blood. The CDR3 loop reads CASSRDSLTSYGYTF. The DNA of the CDR3 is TGTGCCAGCAGCCGGGACAGTCTTACGAGCTATGGCTACACCTTC.